The rows below give T cell receptor beta chains drawn from one sample of a study of T-cell memory formation after mild COVID-19. TCRdb redid the calling of the 5' RACE reads with MiXCR, one entry per CDR3 protein. The sample yields some 250,000 distinct CDR3 sequences, 7.5% to 10% seen once. The sample was PBMCs or a T cell subset sorted from them (not recorded which). The receptors stem from a man younger than 35 who had mild COVID-19 (a few samples of this study predate the infection). Cell type and time point are not known. Both conserved end residues are part of each CDR3. Fields, in order: J gene, V gene, clone size, CDR3 length, D gene, CDR3 DNA, CDR3 protein. D genes are given only for firm matches. The size field is filled for only some rows; it gives once, few, many or a size class.

j_gene: TRBJ2-3
v_gene: TRBV4-1
abundance: NA
len: 15
d_gene: TRBD2
CDR3nt: TGCGCCAGCAGCACACCTAGCGGAGTAACAGATACGCAGTATTTT
CDR3aa: CASSTPSGVTDTQYF

j_gene: TRBJ2-1
v_gene: TRBV29-1
abundance: NA
len: 14
d_gene: TRBD2
CDR3nt: TGCAGCGTGGCAACTAGCGGGGTGTACAATGAGCAGTTCTTC
CDR3aa: CSVATSGVYNEQFF

j_gene: TRBJ1-2
v_gene: TRBV2
abundance: few
len: 11
d_gene: NA
CDR3nt: TGTGCCGACCTGGGCCTTCAAGGCTACACCTTC
CDR3aa: CADLGLQGYTF

j_gene: TRBJ2-7
v_gene: TRBV7-3
abundance: many
len: 13
d_gene: TRBD1
CDR3nt: TGTGCCAGCAGCTTCGGACAGGGAGGCGAGCAGTACTTC
CDR3aa: CASSFGQGGEQYF

j_gene: TRBJ2-3
v_gene: TRBV5-1
abundance: NA
len: 14
d_gene: NA
CDR3nt: TGCGCCAGCAGCTTTGGCATACTCACAGATACGCAGTATTTT
CDR3aa: CASSFGILTDTQYF

j_gene: TRBJ1-3
v_gene: TRBV9
abundance: NA
len: 15
d_gene: NA
CDR3nt: TGTGCCAGCAGCGTAGCCCCCCCGGCTGGAAACACCATATATTTT
CDR3aa: CASSVAPPAGNTIYF

j_gene: TRBJ2-5
v_gene: TRBV20-1
abundance: NA
len: 14
d_gene: NA
CDR3nt: TGCAGTGCTCGAGAAGCGGGCTTACAAGAGACCCAGTACTTC
CDR3aa: CSAREAGLQETQYF

j_gene: TRBJ1-1
v_gene: TRBV19
abundance: NA
len: 13
d_gene: NA
CDR3nt: TGTGCCAGTAGTATAGCCCTGGGAACTGAAGCTTTCTTT
CDR3aa: CASSIALGTEAFF

j_gene: TRBJ1-1
v_gene: TRBV7-9
abundance: NA
len: 14
d_gene: NA
CDR3nt: TGTGACAGCAGCTTAGCCCCCAAGGATGGTGAAGCTTTCTTT
CDR3aa: CDSSLAPKDGEAFF

j_gene: TRBJ1-1
v_gene: TRBV13
abundance: NA
len: 15
d_gene: TRBD1
CDR3nt: TGTGCCAGCACCCTAGACAGGGGAGGGGACACTGAAGCTTTCTTT
CDR3aa: CASTLDRGGDTEAFF

j_gene: TRBJ2-7
v_gene: TRBV4-1
abundance: NA
len: 15
d_gene: NA
CDR3nt: TGCGCCAGCAGCCAAAAACAGGCAGGCGGCTACGAGCAGTACTTC
CDR3aa: CASSQKQAGGYEQYF

j_gene: TRBJ2-3
v_gene: TRBV4-3
abundance: few
len: 14
d_gene: NA
CDR3nt: TGCGCCAGCAGCCAAGTTGGGGCCCCGGATACGCAGTATTTT
CDR3aa: CASSQVGAPDTQYF

j_gene: TRBJ1-4
v_gene: TRBV27
abundance: NA
len: 15
d_gene: TRBD1
CDR3nt: TGTGCCAGCAGGCTCCGGGGGACAGTTGACGAAAAACTGTTTTTT
CDR3aa: CASRLRGTVDEKLFF

j_gene: TRBJ2-6
v_gene: TRBV28
abundance: NA
len: 16
d_gene: NA
CDR3nt: TGTGCCAGCAGTTTCCAGGTAGTGGCTGGGGCCAACGTCCTGACTTTC
CDR3aa: CASSFQVVAGANVLTF

j_gene: TRBJ2-1
v_gene: TRBV6-2/TRBV6-3
abundance: NA
len: 13
d_gene: NA
CDR3nt: TGTGCCAGCAGTTATGACTCGCTGGGGAGGCAGTTCTTC
CDR3aa: CASSYDSLGRQFF

j_gene: TRBJ2-3
v_gene: TRBV5-1
abundance: NA
len: 15
d_gene: NA
CDR3nt: TGCGCCAGCAGCTTGGACGGGGGGCCGGCAGATACGCAGTATTTT
CDR3aa: CASSLDGGPADTQYF

j_gene: TRBJ1-1
v_gene: TRBV19
abundance: few
len: 13
d_gene: NA
CDR3nt: TGTGCCAGTAGGCCAGAGGTCCTCGATGAAGCTTTCTTT
CDR3aa: CASRPEVLDEAFF

j_gene: TRBJ1-1
v_gene: TRBV18
abundance: NA
len: 16
d_gene: NA
CDR3nt: TGTGCCAGCTCCCCAGTTGAGAACACTAGGAACACTGAAGCTTTCTTT
CDR3aa: CASSPVENTRNTEAFF

j_gene: TRBJ1-5
v_gene: TRBV12-3/TRBV12-4
abundance: NA
len: 14
d_gene: NA
CDR3nt: TGTGCCAGCAGTTTCCAGTCCGGGGATCAGCCCCAGCATTTT
CDR3aa: CASSFQSGDQPQHF

j_gene: TRBJ1-1
v_gene: TRBV5-1
abundance: few
len: 15
d_gene: NA
CDR3nt: TGCGCCAGCAGCTTGGCCGGGACGGTGAACACTGAAGCTTTCTTT
CDR3aa: CASSLAGTVNTEAFF

j_gene: TRBJ1-4
v_gene: TRBV7-2
abundance: few
len: 14
d_gene: NA
CDR3nt: TGTGCCAGCAGCTTCGCCCAGGTGGGAGCAAAACTGTTTTTT
CDR3aa: CASSFAQVGAKLFF

j_gene: TRBJ1-4
v_gene: TRBV2
abundance: NA
len: 15
d_gene: TRBD1
CDR3nt: TGTGCCAGCAGTGTCGAGAGACAGGGGAATGAAAAACTGTTTTTT
CDR3aa: CASSVERQGNEKLFF

j_gene: TRBJ1-1
v_gene: TRBV7-9
abundance: NA
len: 14
d_gene: NA
CDR3nt: TGTGCCAGCAGCTTAGGAGAGTGGAACACTGAAGCTTTCTTT
CDR3aa: CASSLGEWNTEAFF